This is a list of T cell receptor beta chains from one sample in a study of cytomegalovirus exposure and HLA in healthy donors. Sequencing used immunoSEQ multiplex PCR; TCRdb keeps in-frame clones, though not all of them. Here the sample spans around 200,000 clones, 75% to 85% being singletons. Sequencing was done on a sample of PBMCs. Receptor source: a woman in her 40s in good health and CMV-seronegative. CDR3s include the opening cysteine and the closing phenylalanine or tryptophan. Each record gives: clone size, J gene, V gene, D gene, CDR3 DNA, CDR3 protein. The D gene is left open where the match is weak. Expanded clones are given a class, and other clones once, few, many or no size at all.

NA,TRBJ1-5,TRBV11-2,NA,TGTGCCAGCAGCCCGGGAGGGGGGGGGCATCAGCCCCAGCATTTT,CASSPGGGGHQPQHF
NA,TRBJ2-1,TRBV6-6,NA,TGTGCCAGCAGCATACAATTCTCCTACAATGAGCAGTTCTTC,CASSIQFSYNEQFF
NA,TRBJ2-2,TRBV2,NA,TGTGCCAGCAGGGGTAGAGTCTTCGCGGGCACCGGGGAGCTGTTTTTT,CASRGRVFAGTGELFF
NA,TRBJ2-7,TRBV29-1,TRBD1,TGCAGCGTGAAAGGACAGGGATACGAGCAGTACTTC,CSVKGQGYEQYF
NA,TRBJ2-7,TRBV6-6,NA,TGTGCCAGCGCTTTAGCCAGCAGCTACGAGCAGTACTTC,CASALASSYEQYF
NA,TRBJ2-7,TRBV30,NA,TGTGCCTGGAGTGTTACTGGCGGCGGCTACTACGAGCAGTACTTC,CAWSVTGGGYYEQYF
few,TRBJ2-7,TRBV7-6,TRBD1,TGTGCCAGCAGCCCGGGGGACAGGGACCACGAGCAGTACTTC,CASSPGDRDHEQYF
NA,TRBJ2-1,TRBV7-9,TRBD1,TGTGCCAGCTTAGATGGGACAGGGACCTACAATGAGCAGTTCTTC,CASLDGTGTYNEQFF
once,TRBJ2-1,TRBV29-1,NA,TGCAGCGGCTGTGAGGGAGACTGGAGATACAATGAGCAGTTCTTC,CSGCEGDWRYNEQFF
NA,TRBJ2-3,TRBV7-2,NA,TGTGCCAGCAGCCTTCGGAGGGCAGATACGCAGTATTTT,CASSLRRADTQYF
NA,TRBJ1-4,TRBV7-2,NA,TGTGCCAGCAGCTTCCAGGGTGGAACTAATGAAAAACTGTTTTTT,CASSFQGGTNEKLFF
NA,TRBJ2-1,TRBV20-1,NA,TGCAGTGCTAGGGAGGGACTCGATCAGTTCTTC,CSAREGLDQFF
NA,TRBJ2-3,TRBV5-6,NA,TGTGCCAGCAGCTTTCCGGGTAGCACCATCACAGATACGCAGTATTTT,CASSFPGSTITDTQYF
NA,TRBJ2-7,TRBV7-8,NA,TGTGCCAGCAGCTTAGAGAGTGTCGGGGACGAGCAGTACTTC,CASSLESVGDEQYF
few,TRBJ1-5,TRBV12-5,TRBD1,TGTGCTAGTGGCCCGGGACAGGGAACTCAGCCCCAGCATTTT,CASGPGQGTQPQHF
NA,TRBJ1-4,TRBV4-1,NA,TGCGCCAGCAGCACAATTCGGGGGGATGAAAAACTGTTTTTT,CASSTIRGDEKLFF
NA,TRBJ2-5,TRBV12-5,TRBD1,TGTGCTAGTGGTGAAGGGTGGGGACAGCAACAAGAGACCCAGTACTTC,CASGEGWGQQQETQYF
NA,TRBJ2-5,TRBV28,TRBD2,TGTGCCAGCAGTGTAGACTACCGGGGGGCCCAGTACTTC,CASSVDYRGAQYF
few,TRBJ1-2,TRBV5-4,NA,TGTGCCAGCAGCTCATTGGAAGGGCAGGGAAACTATGGCTACACCTTC,CASSSLEGQGNYGYTF
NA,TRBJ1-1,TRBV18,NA,TGTGCCAGCTGTTACGGGGGAATGACTGAAGCTTTCTTT,CASCYGGMTEAFF
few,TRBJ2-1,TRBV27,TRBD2,TGTGCCAGCAGTTTACAAGTTCGGACTAGCGGGAGGGCAAATGAGCAGTTCTTC,CASSLQVRTSGRANEQFF
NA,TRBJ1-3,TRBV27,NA,TGTGCCAGCAGTTTAGCCTCTACGGGGGGAAACACCATATATTTT,CASSLASTGGNTIYF
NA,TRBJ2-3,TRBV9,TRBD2,TGTGCCGGCAGCGCCCGTGGGGGGGACGGGACAGATACGCAGTATTTT,CAGSARGGDGTDTQYF
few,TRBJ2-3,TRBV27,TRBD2,TGTGCCAGCAGTCCTAGGACTAGCCGCCTGGGAGATACGCAGTATTTT,CASSPRTSRLGDTQYF
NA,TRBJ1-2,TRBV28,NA,TGTGCCAGCGTTCCGCAGGCCCCAAGTCGAGGCTACACCTTC,CASVPQAPSRGYTF
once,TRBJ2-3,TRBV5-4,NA,TGTGCCAGCAGCTTACTAGCCCCAGAGACAGATACGCAGTATTTT,CASSLLAPETDTQYF
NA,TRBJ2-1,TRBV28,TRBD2,TGTGCCAGCACGAGGACTAGAATGTTTTCGAAGTACAATGAGCAGTTCTTC,CASTRTRMFSKYNEQFF
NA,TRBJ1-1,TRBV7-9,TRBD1,TGTGCCAGCAGCTTAAGACAGGGGGACACTGAAGCTTTCTTT,CASSLRQGDTEAFF
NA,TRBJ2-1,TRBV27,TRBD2,TGTGCCAGCAGTCTAAGTAATCGGGCGGGAGGGCCGGGTGAGCAGTTCTTC,CASSLSNRAGGPGEQFF
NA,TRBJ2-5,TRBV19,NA,TGTGCCAGTAGTATCGGTAATAGCTGGGAGACCCAGTACTTC,CASSIGNSWETQYF
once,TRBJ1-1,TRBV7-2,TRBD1,TGTGCCAGCAGCTCTTACAGGGGACGTGGGACTGAAGCTTTCTTT,CASSSYRGRGTEAFF
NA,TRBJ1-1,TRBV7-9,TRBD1,TGTGCCAGCAGCTTAGGACAGGGCAAAGCTTTCTTT,CASSLGQGKAFF
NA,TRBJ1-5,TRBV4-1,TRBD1,TGCGCCAGCAGCCTGGGACAGGGATATCAGCCCCAGCATTTT,CASSLGQGYQPQHF
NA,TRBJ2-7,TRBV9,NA,TGTGCCAGCAGCGCCGCCTCCACATACGAGCAGTACTTC,CASSAASTYEQYF
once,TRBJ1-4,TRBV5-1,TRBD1,TGCGCCAGCAGATACGCCGGGGGACAGGGGAGAGAAAAACTGTTTTTT,CASRYAGGQGREKLFF
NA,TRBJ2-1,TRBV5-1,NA,TGCGCCAGCAGCTCTTATACAGGGTCCTCCTACAATGAGCAGTTCTTC,CASSSYTGSSYNEQFF
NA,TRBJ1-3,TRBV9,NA,TGTGCCAGCAGCCAAGGACAGGGAAACACCATATATTTT,CASSQGQGNTIYF
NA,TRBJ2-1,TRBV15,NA,TGTGCCACCAGCAGCCGGGACAACCCCTACAATGAGCAGTTCTTC,CATSSRDNPYNEQFF
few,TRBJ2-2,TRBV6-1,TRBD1,TGTGCCAGCAGTGATGGGACAGCGAACACCGGGGAGCTGTTTTTT,CASSDGTANTGELFF
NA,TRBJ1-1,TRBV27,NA,TGTGCCAGCAGTTTATCGGCAGGGAGGGCTTTCTTT,CASSLSAGRAFF
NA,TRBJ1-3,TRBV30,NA,TGTGCCTGGAGAAACAGGGGAAACACCATATATTTT,CAWRNRGNTIYF
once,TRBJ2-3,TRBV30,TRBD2,TGTGCCTGGAGTGGTGCAGCGGGAGGGTTAGATACGCAGTATTTT,CAWSGAAGGLDTQYF
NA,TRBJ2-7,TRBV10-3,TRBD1,TGTGCCATCAGGGGGACAGGGGGCCGGATCGACGAGCAGTACTTC,CAIRGTGGRIDEQYF
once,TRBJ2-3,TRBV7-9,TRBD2,TGTGCCAGCAGCTCCATTCTAGCGGGGGGCACAGATACGCAGTATTTT,CASSSILAGGTDTQYF